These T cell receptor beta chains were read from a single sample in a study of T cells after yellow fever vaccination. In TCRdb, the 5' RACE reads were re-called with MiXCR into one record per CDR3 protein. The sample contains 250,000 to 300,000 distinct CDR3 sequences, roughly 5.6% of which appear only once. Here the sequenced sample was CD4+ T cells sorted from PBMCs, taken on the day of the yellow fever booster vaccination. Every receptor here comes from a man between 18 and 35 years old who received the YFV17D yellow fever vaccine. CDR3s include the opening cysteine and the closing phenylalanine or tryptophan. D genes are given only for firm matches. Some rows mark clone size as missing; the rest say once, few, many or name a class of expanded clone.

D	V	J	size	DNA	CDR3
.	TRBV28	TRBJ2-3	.	TGTGCCAGCAGTGAGATGGGGGGGCCGACAGTTACGCAGTATTTT	CASSEMGGPTVTQYF
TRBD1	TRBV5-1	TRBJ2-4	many	TGCGCCAGCAGCGACGGACAGGGGAACATTCAGTACTTC	CASSDGQGNIQYF
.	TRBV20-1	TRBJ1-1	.	TGCAGTGCTCCCTTATTGGGGTCGACTGAAGCTTTCTTT	CSAPLLGSTEAFF
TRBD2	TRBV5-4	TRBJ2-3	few	TGTGCCAGCAGCTTGGCCCCGGGAGCGGGGGACACAGATACGCAGTATTTT	CASSLAPGAGDTDTQYF
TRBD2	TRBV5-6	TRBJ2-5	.	TGTGCCAGCAGTCTCACTCTGACGGGGGGGCCTCAAGGGACCCAGTACTTC	CASSLTLTGGPQGTQYF
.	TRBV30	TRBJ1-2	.	TGTGCCTGGACACGAGGGTCGGGAGGCTACACCTTC	CAWTRGSGGYTF
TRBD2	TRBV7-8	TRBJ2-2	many	TGTGCCAGCAGCCCGAAGCGGGGCAACACCGGGGAGCTGTTTTTT	CASSPKRGNTGELFF
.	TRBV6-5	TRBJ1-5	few	TGTGCCAGCAGTTACTCGGCAGGGGACGGCAATCAGCCCCAGCATTTT	CASSYSAGDGNQPQHF
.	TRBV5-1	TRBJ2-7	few	TGCGCCAGCAGCTTGGGTGGGCCTTGGGGGGCCTACGAGCAGTACTTC	CASSLGGPWGAYEQYF
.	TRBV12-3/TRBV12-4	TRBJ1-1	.	TGTGCCTGTTCGATAGTGGGGAACACTGAAGCTTTCTTT	CACSIVGNTEAFF
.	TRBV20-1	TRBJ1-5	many	TGCAGTGCTAGATACAGCAATCAGCCCCAGCATTTT	CSARYSNQPQHF
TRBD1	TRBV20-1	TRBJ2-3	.	TGCAGTGCTAGAGGGCGGACAGGGGGTGGTACAGATACGCAGTATTTT	CSARGRTGGGTDTQYF
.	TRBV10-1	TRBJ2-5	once	TGCGCCAGCAGTGCCGGTGTGGGGGGACGGGATCGGGAGACCCAGTACTTC	CASSAGVGGRDRETQYF
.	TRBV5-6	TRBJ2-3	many	TGTGCCAGCAGCTTCCAGGGCCCAGATACGCAGTATTTT	CASSFQGPDTQYF
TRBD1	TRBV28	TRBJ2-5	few	TGTGCCAGCAGTATCGCAGGGGGACAAGAGACCCAGTACTTC	CASSIAGGQETQYF
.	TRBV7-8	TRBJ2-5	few	TGTGCCAGCAGCTTGGGGGGGCCGTACGACGAGACCCAGTACTTC	CASSLGGPYDETQYF
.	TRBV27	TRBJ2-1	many	TGTGCCAGCAGTTCCAACAGAAAGCAGTTCTTC	CASSSNRKQFF
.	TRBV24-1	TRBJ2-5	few	TGTGCCACCCAATTTGCGGAGACCCAGTACTTC	CATQFAETQYF
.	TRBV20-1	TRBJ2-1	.	TGCAGTGCTAGTAGGGGTAGTGAGCAGTTCTTC	CSASRGSEQFF
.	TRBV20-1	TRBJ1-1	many	TGCAGTGCTAGACCCGTACCCTACACTGAAGCTTTCTTT	CSARPVPYTEAFF
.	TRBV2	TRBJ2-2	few	TGTGCCAGCCGATCGCTAAAGCGGGAGCTGTTTTTT	CASRSLKRELFF
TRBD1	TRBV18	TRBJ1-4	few	TGTGCCAGCTCACAGGGACAGAGGAATGAAAAACTGTTTTTT	CASSQGQRNEKLFF
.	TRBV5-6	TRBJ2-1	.	TGTGCCAGCATCAGGACGGACTACAATGAGCAGTTCTTC	CASIRTDYNEQFF
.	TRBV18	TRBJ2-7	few	TGTGCCAGCTCACCAAGGCTTGGGCAGGGGACCTACGAGCAGTACTTC	CASSPRLGQGTYEQYF
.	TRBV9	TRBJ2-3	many	TGTGCCAGCAGCATTACAGGTAGCACAGATACGCAGTATTTT	CASSITGSTDTQYF